Given below is one T cell receptor (beta chain) in context. The source material, RNA transcripts, was used to amplify TCR beta CDR3 regions. An initial round of RT-PCR targeting the TCR CDR3 relied on the HTBI primer set. TCRdb used MiXCR to reprocess the multiplex PCR reads, holding one entry per CDR3 protein. The data show roughly 840,000 distinct CDR3 sequences, with 38% seen just once and 7.5% to 9.5% held by the top ten. The data were taken from a study of T cells in Graves' hyperthyroidism and ophthalmopathy. The V end lost 6 bases, the J end lost 2 bases, and 20 bases lay between the germline ends. Looked up from germline, CDR1 is DFQATT and CDR2 is SNEGSKA (reference sequence). CDR3 length: 15 amino acids.

The chain uses TRBV20-1 and TRBJ2-7; tentatively, D is TRBD2 (5 bases). The material sequenced was blood. The receptor's source is a man between 18 and 35 years old with Graves' hyperthyroidism. The CDR3 is CSAAEASGPAYEQYF. The CDR3 bases are TGCAGTGCCGCCGAAGCGAGCGGCCCGGCCTACGAGCAGTACTTC.